The 13 T cell receptor beta chains below were found in one sample sequenced in a study of blood T cell repertoires in COVID-19. Generated by immunoSEQ multiplex PCR, the TCRdb table keeps only in-frame clones and is missing some. The table has around 250,000 clones, around 80% seen once. Sequencing input: PBMCs or T cells enriched from blood (not recorded which). The receptor set was obtained from a man aged 25-40 years with acute COVID-19.

This rearrangement joins TRBV11-2 to TRBJ2-3, with 16 bases lining up with TRBD2. CDR1 and CDR2 from the germline V gene are SGHAT and FQNNGV. Trimming cost V 4 bases and J 3 bases; bases outside gene matches: 10. This CDR3 has 19 amino acids. CDR3 residues: CASSSAPGLAGGSTDTQYF. Here the CDR3 DNA reads TGTGCCAGCAGCTCGGCCCCGGGACTAGCGGGAGGGTCGACAGATACGCAGTATTTT.

The chain uses TRBV7-2 and TRBJ2-4; 10 bases are a match to TRBD2. The junction had 5 bases not matched to a gene; V was cut back by 5 bases and J by 4 bases. Germline loops: CDR1 SGHTA, CDR2 FQGNSA. This CDR3 is built from 15 residues. CDR3 in DNA: TGTGCCAGCAGCCGGACTAGCGGCAAGAAAAACATTCAGTACTTC. This gives the protein CASSRTSGKKNIQYF.

Note on this clone: At one boundary the junction diverges from the germline segment, which might be a read error. This CDR3 is also generated by other DNA sequences in the sample. V and J are TRBV5-1 and TRBJ2-2, with TRBD1 matching 9 bases. CDR3 length equals 15 residues. Per germline, CDR1 SGHRS and CDR2 YFSETQ. CDR3 sequence reads: CASSDRDRDTGELFF. The DNA for the CDR3 is TGTGCCAGCAGCGACCGGGACAGGGACACCGGGGAGCTGTTTTTT.

The CDR3 DNA sequence: TGCAGTGCTAGTTTAGGGGGGGAAAGGGGCTACACCTTC. Translation gives CSASLGGERGYTF. The chain is built from TRBV20-1 and TRBJ1-2, with D perhaps TRBD1 (6 bases). CDR3 length: 13 residues. Trimming pared 3 bases from V and 8 bases from J, leaving 16 bases between. Per the germline V gene, CDR1 is DFQATT and CDR2 is SNEGSKA (reference sequence).

This rearrangement joins TRBV18 to TRBJ2-1; D is possibly TRBD2 (6 bases). The CDR3 spans 12 residues. V was shortened by 3 bases and J by 10 bases, with 10 bases between the two germline ends. Germline V gene sequence: CDR1 KGHSH, CDR2 LQKENI. CDR3 sequence reads: CASSPVGLEQFF. Written as DNA, the CDR3 is TGTGCCAGCTCACCTGTAGGACTAGAGCAGTTCTTC.

This clone was observed many times. V usage is TRBV11-2 and J usage is TRBJ1-6, with 7 bases fitting TRBD1. Trimming cost V 1 base and J 5 bases; bases outside gene matches: 2. Germline CDR1 reads SGHAT; CDR2 reads FQNNGV. The CDR3 length is 15 residues. The CDR3 nucleotides read TGTGCCAGCAGCTTAGCTCAGGGGGATAATTCACCCCTCCACTTT. It is translated as CASSLAQGDNSPLHF.

This clone was recorded only once. The genes are TRBV6-2 or TRBV6-3 and TRBJ2-1, with D perhaps TRBD1 (6 bases). This CDR3 has 13 residues. Trimming stripped 2 bases from V and 7 bases from J, with 9 bases between. Germline V gene data show CDR1 as MNHEY and CDR2 as SVGEGT. CDR3 sequence: CASSYNQGNEQFF. The DNA for the CDR3 is TGTGCCAGCAGTTACAATCAGGGGAATGAGCAGTTCTTC.

This chain uses TRBV9 with TRBJ2-3, with TRBD2 matching 10 bases. The CDR3 is made up of 16 amino acids. V was clipped by 6 bases and J by 6 bases; unmatched bases: 13. Looked up from germline, CDR1 is SGDLS and CDR2 is YYNGEE. CDR3 sequence (DNA): TGTGCCAGCACAACTAGCGGGGCTCTGCTCGGGGATACGCAGTATTTT. Encoded protein: CASTTSGALLGDTQYF.

This chain links TRBV9 with TRBJ2-2; 7 nucleotides agree with TRBD2. The CDR3 loop spans 16 amino acids. CDR1 and CDR2 (germline): SGDLS, YYNGEE. J was trimmed by 1 base and V by 3 bases; bases with no gene match: 6. CDR3 sequence reads: CASSANSGQNTGELFF. The CDR3 region has the DNA TGTGCCAGCAGCGCCAATAGCGGGCAGAACACCGGGGAGCTGTTTTTT.

As concerns this clone: At one of its ends the junction is not consistent with the germline gene, which may arise from a read error. V is TRBV5-1 and J is TRBJ1-2; D not certain. Germline values: CDR1 SGHRS, CDR2 YFSETQ. The CDR3 consists of 15 residues. CDR3 sequence: CASSLDSRRGNGYTF. DNA of the CDR3: TGTGCCAGCAGCTTGGATTCTCGGAGAGGGAATGGCTACACCTTC.

J is TRBJ2-5 and V is TRBV12-5; D not certain. The germline CDR1 and CDR2 sequences are LGHNT and FRNRAP. Trimming shortened V by 3 bases and J by 1 base, and 6 bases separated the two germline ends. The CDR3 runs to 13 residues. CDR3: CASGFQIQETQYF. The CDR3 nucleotides are TGTGCTAGTGGTTTCCAGATCCAAGAGACCCAGTACTTC.

The chain uses TRBV5-6 and TRBJ2-5; 9 bases map to TRBD2. J was trimmed by 5 bases and V by 4 bases; bases with no gene match: 15. There are 17 residues in the CDR3. Germline CDR1 is SGHDT and CDR2 is YYEEEE. DNA for the CDR3: TGTGCCAGCAGCGGGAGGTTAGCGGGAGATTTCACGGAGACCCAGTACTTC. Translated: CASSGRLAGDFTETQYF. Using reference TRBV5-6 and TRBJ2-5 for the parts outside the CDR3, the full variable domain is DAGVTQSPTHLIKTRGQQVTLRCSPKSGHDTVSWYQQALGQGPQFIFQYYEEEERQRGNFPDRFSGHQFPNYSSELNVNALLLGDSALYLCASSGRLAGDFTETQYFGPGTRLLVL.

The gene calls are TRBV27 and TRBJ1-6; D is unclear. The ends were cut back, 5 bases at V and 0 bases at J, with 17 bases in the middle. Per germline, CDR1 MNHEY and CDR2 SMNVEV (reference sequence). There are 18 residues in the CDR3. The CDR3 DNA reads TGTGCCAGCAGTGAACAGTGGAGGTTAAGCTCCTATAATTCACCCCTCCACTTT. This encodes CASSEQWRLSSYNSPLHF.